The rows below give T cell receptor beta chains drawn from one sample of a study of blood T cell repertoires in COVID-19. Method: immunoSEQ multiplex PCR; TCRdb's copy keeps in-frame clones and lacks some. Of about 87,000 clones in the sample, around 85% were seen once. Sequenced: peripheral blood. The receptors derive from a woman older than 75 with COVID-19, enrolled during active disease. Each CDR3 is given with its conserved first and last residue. Each record gives: J gene, CDR3 length, V gene, clone size, D gene, CDR3 protein, CDR3 DNA. A D gene is named only where the DNA matches it firmly. The size field is filled for only some rows; it gives once, few, many or a size class.

TRBJ1-4	17	TRBV28	.	TRBD1	CASSSAGTGATNEKLFF	TGTGCCAGCAGTTCTGCCGGGACAGGGGCAACTAATGAAAAACTGTTTTTT
TRBJ2-5	15	TRBV28	.	TRBD2	CASTLRTSGSGTQYF	TGTGCCAGCACCCTAAGGACTAGCGGGAGTGGGACCCAGTACTTC
TRBJ2-5	13	TRBV12-5	.	.	CASGLRLQETQYF	TGTGCTAGTGGTTTGCGCCTACAAGAGACCCAGTACTTC
TRBJ2-1	15	TRBV18	once	TRBD1	CASSPRTGGDNEQFF	TGTGCCAGCTCACCTAGGACAGGGGGGGACAATGAGCAGTTCTTC
TRBJ1-1	15	TRBV5-1	.	.	CASSLTTAMNTEAFF	TGCGCCAGCAGCTTAACTACCGCCATGAACACTGAAGCTTTCTTT
TRBJ2-7	17	TRBV24-1	.	.	CATSENINSRNSYEQYF	TGTGCCACCAGTGAAAACATCAACAGCCGCAACTCCTACGAGCAGTACTTC
TRBJ2-2	15	TRBV27	few	TRBD1	CASSWDREISGELFF	TGTGCCAGCAGTTGGGACAGGGAAATTTCCGGGGAGCTGTTTTTT
TRBJ2-7	18	TRBV7-9	.	TRBD2	CASSDTSGRSMGSYEQYF	TGTGCCAGCAGCGATACTAGCGGGAGATCGATGGGTTCCTACGAGCAGTACTTC
TRBJ2-5	14	TRBV29-1	.	TRBD1	CSVEPQGAIETQYF	TGCAGCGTTGAGCCCCAGGGGGCTATTGAGACCCAGTACTTC
TRBJ2-1	16	TRBV7-2	.	TRBD2	CASSRRTSGIYNEQFF	TGTGCCAGCAGCCGTCGGACTAGCGGGATATACAATGAGCAGTTCTTC
TRBJ2-7	13	TRBV18	.	.	CASIGVRSREQYF	TGTGCCAGCATCGGTGTGAGGTCCCGCGAGCAGTACTTC
TRBJ2-7	14	TRBV18	once	TRBD1	CASSPKQGSHEQYF	TGTGCCAGCTCACCAAAACAGGGGTCTCACGAGCAGTACTTC
TRBJ2-1	14	TRBV6-5	.	.	CASSSSGSIGEQFF	TGTGCCAGCAGTAGTTCCGGGAGTATCGGTGAGCAGTTCTTC
TRBJ1-3	14	TRBV5-1	few	.	CASSLTDSGNTIYF	TGCGCCAGCAGCTTGACAGACTCTGGAAACACCATATATTTT
TRBJ2-1	14	TRBV6-5	.	.	CASRTGEGYNEQFF	TGTGCCAGCCGCACAGGAGAAGGCTACAATGAGCAGTTCTTC
TRBJ1-5	16	TRBV19	.	TRBD1	CASSIFRGQGDQPQHF	TGTGCCAGTAGTATATTTAGGGGACAGGGAGATCAGCCCCAGCATTTT
TRBJ2-1	15	TRBV12-5	.	.	CASGLMAGISGEQFF	TGTGCTAGTGGTTTGATGGCGGGAATTTCCGGTGAGCAGTTCTTC
TRBJ1-5	14	TRBV19	.	.	CASSIGQFDQPQHF	TGTGCCAGTAGTATAGGACAGTTCGATCAGCCCCAGCATTTT
TRBJ2-2	13	TRBV7-3	once	.	CASSRDYGGELFF	TGTGCCAGCAGCCGAGACTATGGCGGGGAGCTGTTTTTT
TRBJ1-2	12	TRBV10-3	once	.	CAISDLGYGYTF	TGTGCCATCAGTGATCTAGGCTATGGCTACACCTTC
TRBJ1-4	16	TRBV6-5	.	.	CASSYLFPILREKLFF	TGTGCCAGCAGTTACCTATTCCCAATCCTGAGGGAAAAACTGTTTTTT
TRBJ2-7	17	TRBV27	.	.	CASSLFARGGARREQYF	TGTGCCAGCAGTTTATTTGCTCGAGGTGGGGCGCGGCGCGAGCAGTACTTC
TRBJ1-4	15	TRBV11-3	.	.	CASSDDSTTNEKLFF	TGTGCCAGCAGCGACGACTCAACAACTAATGAAAAACTGTTTTTT
TRBJ2-7	19	TRBV2	few	.	CASSASRTGGKLSIYEQYF	TGTGCCAGCAGTGCCTCTAGGACAGGAGGGAAACTTAGCATATACGAGCAGTACTTC
TRBJ2-1	13	TRBV24-1	.	.	CATSDPPLNEQFF	TGTGCCACCAGTGACCCCCCTTTAAATGAGCAGTTCTTC
TRBJ2-1	16	TRBV28	.	.	CASSSGGTVSYNEQFF	TGTGCCAGCAGTTCTGGGGGGACGGTCTCCTACAATGAGCAGTTCTTC
TRBJ2-1	11	TRBV20-1	.	.	CSVYPGNEQFF	TGCAGTGTGTATCCCGGCAATGAGCAGTTCTTC
TRBJ2-1	14	TRBV7-6	.	TRBD1	CASSSRRDRGEQFF	TGTGCCAGCAGCTCTCGCCGGGACAGGGGTGAGCAGTTCTTC
TRBJ1-5	13	TRBV18	.	TRBD1	CASSPGGNQPQHF	TGTGCCAGCTCCCCAGGGGGGAATCAGCCCCAGCATTTT
TRBJ2-7	12	TRBV5-4	few	.	CASSAQGGEQYF	TGTGCCAGCAGCGCTCAGGGTGGCGAGCAGTACTTC
TRBJ2-2	12	TRBV12-3/TRBV12-4	few	.	CASSYRERELFF	TGTGCCAGCAGTTACCGCGAGCGGGAGCTGTTTTTT
TRBJ1-3	15	TRBV6-6	.	.	CASIPRSLPGNTIYF	TGTGCCAGCATCCCGCGATCTCTCCCGGGAAACACCATATATTTT
TRBJ2-5	15	TRBV5-1	.	TRBD2	CASSDRLAGQETQYF	TGCGCCAGCAGCGACCGACTAGCGGGGCAGGAGACCCAGTACTTC
TRBJ2-1	15	TRBV7-2	.	TRBD2	CASSWTSGAKDEQFF	TGTGCCAGCAGCTGGACTAGCGGGGCCAAAGATGAGCAGTTCTTC
TRBJ1-5	15	TRBV6-1	few	.	CASSEGQGSNQPQHF	TGTGCCAGCAGTGAAGGGCAGGGATCCAATCAGCCCCAGCATTTT
TRBJ2-1	14	TRBV2	.	TRBD2	CASTRLAGIYEQFF	TGTGCCAGCACCCGACTAGCGGGAATTTATGAGCAGTTCTTC
TRBJ1-1	14	TRBV30	once	.	CAWSRGLVNTEAFF	TGTGCCTGGTCCCGGGGTTTAGTGAACACTGAAGCTTTCTTT
TRBJ2-7	15	TRBV7-9	.	.	CASSLEGLRAYEQYF	TGTGCCAGCAGCTTAGAGGGGTTAAGGGCCTACGAGCAGTACTTC
TRBJ1-5	13	TRBV5-8	.	TRBD1	CASSRQGTQPQHF	TGTGCCAGCAGCAGACAGGGGACTCAGCCCCAGCATTTT
TRBJ1-3	16	TRBV9	.	TRBD1	CASSVTGQGSGNTIYF	TGTGCCAGCAGCGTTACGGGACAGGGTTCTGGAAACACCATATATTTT
TRBJ2-5	12	TRBV7-9	.	.	CASSLFRETQYF	TGTGCCAGCAGCTTATTTCGGGAGACCCAGTACTTC
TRBJ1-2	17	TRBV19	.	TRBD1	CASSIDGQGAPGYGYTF	TGTGCCAGTAGTATAGATGGACAGGGGGCGCCTGGCTATGGCTACACCTTC
TRBJ1-3	17	TRBV7-2	once	TRBD1	CAPQGTGCFGTGNTIYF	TGTGCCCCGCAGGGGACAGGGTGTTTCGGGACTGGAAACACCATATATTTT
TRBJ2-3	15	TRBV6-6	.	TRBD2	CASILAGPSTDTQYF	TGTGCCAGCATTTTAGCGGGGCCTAGCACAGATACGCAGTATTTT
TRBJ2-7	12	TRBV14	.	.	CASSHHLEEQYF	TGTGCCAGCAGCCACCATCTAGAAGAGCAGTACTTC
TRBJ1-6	14	TRBV10-3	.	TRBD1	CAIRQGAALGPLHF	TGTGCCATCAGACAGGGGGCAGCTTTAGGACCCCTCCACTTT
TRBJ2-5	13	TRBV19	.	.	CASSSIQGETQYF	TGTGCCAGTAGTAGCATCCAGGGGGAGACCCAGTACTTC